The 19 T cell receptor beta chains below were found in one sample sequenced in a study of CD8 T cells in ankylosing spondylitis. TCRdb fed the 5' RACE reads into MiXCR, producing one record per CDR3 protein. Of around 320,000 distinct CDR3 sequences in the sample, less than 25% were seen once. The sequenced sample was blood, either unsorted or a sorted T cell fraction (not recorded which). These receptors came from a female donor with ankylosing spondylitis or in good health (not recorded which).

In this sample, this clonotype turned up a few times. The J gene is TRBJ1-6, the V gene TRBV6-1; D ambiguous. CDR1 and CDR2 from the germline V gene are MNHNS and SASEGT. The CDR3 runs 16 residues. The V gene lost 6 bases and the J gene lost 0 bases, with 12 bases spanning the gap. CDR3 in DNA: TGTGCCAGCAGAGCGACTCCTAGCTCCTATAATTCACCCCTCCACTTT. Its protein is CASRATPSSYNSPLHF.

This clonotype was counted only a few times. The V and J genes are TRBV6-2 or TRBV6-3 and TRBJ2-7; 13 bases map to TRBD2. Germline CDR1 and CDR2: MNHEY and SVGEGT. CDR3 length: 16 residues. Losses at the gene ends were 6 bases for V and 7 bases for J; bases not matched to a gene: 12. CDR3 sequence (DNA): TGTGCCAGCAGCACCTTCACTAGCGGGAGGGCCCGGGAGCAGTACTTC. Residues: CASSTFTSGRAREQYF.

J is TRBJ1-1 and V is TRBV6-5, with D perhaps TRBD1 (5 bases). V was trimmed by 2 bases and J by 4 bases, leaving 8 bases between them. The germline CDR1 and CDR2 sequences are MNHEY and SVGAGI. The CDR3 extends over 13 amino acids. CDR3 nucleotides: TGTGCCAGCAGTTACCGGGGACCCACTGAAGCTTTCTTT. Translation gives CASSYRGPTEAFF.

This clonotype has just a few counts. This chain links TRBV6-2 or TRBV6-3 with TRBJ2-7, with TRBD1 as a possible D gene (6 bases). Per germline, CDR1 MNHEY and CDR2 SVGEGT. V was trimmed by 7 bases and J by 1 base, leaving 11 bases between them. The length of the CDR3 is 13 residues. The CDR3 spells CASNQGYSYEQYF. The CDR3 DNA reads TGTGCCAGCAACCAGGGGTATTCCTACGAGCAGTACTTC.

This chain links TRBV19 with TRBJ1-5, with D possibly TRBD1 on 5 matching bases. Germline V lookup: CDR1 LNHDA, CDR2 SQIVND (reference sequence). The CDR3 extends over 14 amino acids. V dropped 4 bases and J dropped 2 bases, with 9 bases sitting between them. The CDR3 here is CASSTGAGNQPQHF. CDR3 coding DNA: TGTGCCAGTAGTACCGGGGCGGGCAATCAGCCCCAGCATTTT. The complete variable domain, with remaining parts taken from reference TRBV19 and TRBJ1-5, reads DGGITQSPKYLFRKEGQNVTLSCEQNLNHDAMYWYRQDPGQGLRLIYYSQIVNDFQKGDIAEGYSVSREKKESFPLTVTSAQKNPTAFYLCASSTGAGNQPQHFGDGTRLSIL.

This clonotype has a handful of counts. J is TRBJ2-1 and V is TRBV6-5, with 11 bases fitting TRBD2. This CDR3 region has 18 residues. Germline V gene lookup returns CDR1 MNHEY and CDR2 SVGAGI. Trimming at V came to 0 bases and at J to 6 bases, leaving 10 bases not matched to a gene. The CDR3 nucleotides are TGTGCCAGCAGTTACTCGAGGGGCGGGACTAGCGGCCTCAATGAGCAGTTCTTC. It codes for CASSYSRGGTSGLNEQFF.

This clonotype appeared a few times. The V and J genes are TRBV20-1 and TRBJ2-1, with TRBD2 matching 12 bases. Trimming removed 6 bases from V and 10 bases from J; junction bases left unmatched: 13. The CDR3 extends over 15 amino acids. The germline CDR1 and CDR2 sequences are DFQATT and SNEGSKA (reference sequence). The CDR3 bases are TGCAGTGCCCACAGGACTAGCGGGGCCCGGGGGGAGCAGTTCTTC. Encoded protein: CSAHRTSGARGEQFF.

The chain employs TRBV2 and TRBJ2-1; unclear D gene. Deletions cut 6 bases from V and 10 bases from J, with 16 bases between. CDR1 is SNHLY and CDR2 is FYNNEI in the germline V gene. The CDR3 has 13 amino acids. The CDR3 sequence: CASRADWFGEQFF. CDR3 bases: TGTGCCAGCAGAGCAGACTGGTTCGGAGAGCAGTTCTTC.

This clonotype came up many times. J is TRBJ1-5 and V is TRBV20-1; D remains unclear. The germline V gene encodes CDR1 DFQATT and CDR2 SNEGSKA (reference sequence). V was trimmed by 1 base and J by 1 base, leaving 14 bases between them. The CDR3 has 16 amino acids. The CDR3 sequence: CSARALRVLSNQPQHF. The CDR3 bases are TGCAGTGCTAGAGCCCTCCGGGTCCTGAGCAATCAGCCCCAGCATTTT.

This clonotype was seen a few times. This CDR3 reads CASSPGDSKNIQYF. For the CDR3, the DNA is TGTGCCAGCAGCCCGGGGGACAGCAAAAACATTCAGTACTTC. The chain employs TRBV4-2 and TRBJ2-4; tentative D call: TRBD1 (7 bases). V was trimmed by 4 bases and J by 3 bases, leaving 10 bases between them. CDR1 is LGHNA and CDR2 is YNFKEQ in the germline V gene. The CDR3 is made up of 14 amino acids.

This clonotype was observed many times. The J gene is TRBJ2-5, the V gene TRBV15; 7 bases align to TRBD2. Germline loops: CDR1 LNHNV, CDR2 YYDKDF (reference sequence). J lost 1 base, V lost 1 base, and 3 bases had no gene match. The CDR3 has 15 amino acids. The chain's CDR3 is CATSRVLAVQETQYF. As DNA, the CDR3 is TGTGCCACCAGCAGAGTTCTAGCGGTCCAAGAGACCCAGTACTTC. Drawing the rest from reference TRBV15 and TRBJ2-5, the complete variable domain is DAMVIQNPRYQVTQFGKPVTLSCSQTLNHNVMYWYQQKSSQAPKLLFHYYDKDFNNEADTPDNFQSRRPNTSFCFLDIRSPGLGDTAMYLCATSRVLAVQETQYFGPGTRLLVL.

This rearrangement joins TRBV20-1 to TRBJ2-7, with no clear D. Between the trimmed V and J ends, which lost 0 bases and 6 bases, there was a span of 21 bases. The CDR3 has 16 residues. Germline CDR1 DFQATT, CDR2 SNEGSKA (reference sequence). The CDR3 protein is CSARDSSKYAGFEQYF. The CDR3 DNA is TGCAGTGCTAGAGATAGCAGCAAATACGCCGGGTTCGAGCAGTACTTC.

This clonotype was observed a handful of times. The chain is built from TRBV7-9 and TRBJ2-2; 8 bases map to TRBD2. V was pared by 6 bases and J by 5 bases, with 14 bases of the junction left unmatched. Looked up from germline, CDR1 is SEHNR and CDR2 is FQNEAQ (reference sequence). The CDR3 is 17 amino acids. In DNA form, the CDR3 reads TGTGCCAGCAGTCCCACTCCGGGAGGGCTGGGGACCGGGGAGCTGTTTTTT. Protein product: CASSPTPGGLGTGELFF.

J is TRBJ1-1 and V is TRBV9; D is unresolved. CDR3 length: 15 amino acids. The germline V gene encodes CDR1 SGDLS and CDR2 YYNGEE. Trimming took off 6 bases at V and 1 base at J, with 16 bases between the two ends. CDR3 in DNA: TGTGCCAGCAAACTACTGACCGGTCCGAACACTGAAGCTTTCTTT. Residues: CASKLLTGPNTEAFF.

V and J are TRBV5-5 and TRBJ1-2; no firm D call. The germline V and J ends were trimmed by 4 bases and 3 bases, with 16 bases remaining between them. The germline gives CDR1 SGHKS, CDR2 YYEKEE (reference sequence). CDR3 length equals 15 residues. The chain's CDR3 is CASSPTPLRDYGYTF. The CDR3 nucleotides are TGTGCCAGCAGCCCAACCCCATTAAGGGACTATGGCTACACCTTC.

The chain employs TRBV19 and TRBJ2-3; D unclear. Looked up from germline, CDR1 is LNHDA and CDR2 is SQIVND (reference sequence). Trimming pared 5 bases from V and 0 bases from J, leaving 9 bases between. The length of the CDR3 is 14 residues. CDR3 in amino acids: CASSLGFSTDTQYF. The CDR3 DNA reads as TGTGCCAGTAGTCTCGGCTTTAGCACAGATACGCAGTATTTT.

Ten or more counts support this clonotype. The chain couples TRBV20-1 to TRBJ2-7, with D uncertain. This CDR3 is 11 amino acids long. The germline V and J ends were trimmed by 6 bases and 3 bases, with 9 bases remaining between them. The germline gives CDR1 DFQATT, CDR2 SNEGSKA (reference sequence). The CDR3 spells CSAPDDYEQYF. The CDR3 bases are TGCAGTGCCCCTGATGACTACGAGCAGTACTTC.

The genes are TRBV6-2 or TRBV6-3 and TRBJ2-2; D uncertain. Trimming pared 5 bases from V and 5 bases from J, leaving 6 bases between. Germline CDR1 and CDR2: MNHEY and SVGEGT. The CDR3 covers 12 residues. The CDR3: CASSTTTGELFF. CDR3 DNA: TGTGCCAGCAGTACAACGACCGGGGAGCTGTTTTTT.

Only a few counts were recorded for this clonotype. This chain joins TRBV21-1 and TRBJ2-7; the table's D call of TRBD2 was not tested on the DNA. TRBV21-1 is termed a pseudogene. The CDR3 runs to 12 residues. Here the CDR3 reads CASSKRGYEQYF. Written as DNA, the CDR3 is TGTGCCAGCAGCAAAAGAGGGTACGAGCAGTACTTC.